This paragraph covers one T cell receptor (beta chain) sequence. The antigen is undetermined. These data are taken from a study of metastatic and nonmetastatic thyroid tumors. The overall study: Across peripheral blood and tumor or nodule tissue samples taken from malignant and benign thyroid patients, the repertoires were compared with one another. Findings of the study overall: Significantly higher TCR beta diversity was reportedly seen in malignant thyroid tumors than benign nodules, in blood and tumor.

Per the study methods: Researchers built a distant-metastasis classifier for papillary thyroid cancer that drew on CDR3 differences across clinicopathological groups. MiXCR re-clonotyped the PCR reads for TCRdb. It is TCRdb's table, rather than the study itself, that gives the V and J calls and clone size. There are about 8,000 clones in the sample; 29% occur only once, and almost 30% lies in the top ten. The entire patient cohort was treatment-naive prior to thyroid surgery. From germline, CDR1 is SGHAT and CDR2 FQDESV (reference sequence). V was shortened by 5 bases and J by 1 base, with 11 bases between the two germline ends. The CDR3 totals 14 residues.

The V call is TRBV11-1, the J call TRBJ1-1, with D hard to call. Sample: tumor tissue. The sequence was collected from a female donor with papillary thyroid cancer or a benign thyroid nodule (not recorded which). Some clones in this sample may be carry-over from other donors' samples. The chain's CDR3 is CASSLHRQNTEAFF. The CDR3 DNA reads as TGTGCCAGCAGCCTACACCGACAGAACACTGAAGCTTTCTTT.